This T cell receptor (beta chain) was retrieved from a study of blood T cell repertoires in COVID-19. At the level of the study: Sites across the United States, Italy and Spain contributed samples from acute and convalescent COVID-19. T cells, B-cell-depleted T cells, or PBMCs supplied cDNA or gDNA.

Authors' methods: The assay estimated nucleated cells by amplifying reference gene primers. Profiling relied on immunoSEQ multiplex PCR, and the TCRdb table lists in-frame clones only, not all of them. V, J and clone size reflect that table, while D and trimming were determined from the DNA. The table records 300,000 to 400,000 clones, about nine tenths of them present only once. Sequencing used peripheral blood. The TCR originated in a man aged 25-40 years with COVID-19, enrolled during active disease.

The CDR3 region has the DNA TGTGCCAGCAGCTTTTATGGGACAGGGACTTACGAGCAGTACTTC. It encodes CASSFYGTGTYEQYF. The chain joins TRBV7-2 to TRBJ2-7; 9 nucleotides align to TRBD1. Germline V gene data show CDR1 as SGHTA and CDR2 as FQGNSA. V was pared by 3 bases and J by 4 bases, with 7 bases of the junction left unmatched. The CDR3 runs to 15 residues.